Following are 20 T cell receptor beta chains from one sample sequenced in a study of T-cell reconstitution after alpha-beta-depleted transplantation in children. It was with unique molecular identifiers that the TCRbeta library was prepared. TCRdb processed the PCR reads anew with MiXCR; each CDR3 protein has one entry. The sample yields about 1,000,000 distinct CDR3 sequences, roughly 29% seen once. The source material was PBMCs, mostly from graft donor cells, sampled 360 days after TCRalphabeta/CD19-depleted stem cell transplant. The receptors here all came from a boy younger than two who had a stem cell transplant for SCID, so the T cells may come from the graft donor.

This chain joins TRBV10-2 and TRBJ1-3, with TRBD1 matching 8 bases. CDR3 length: 14 amino acids. With V trimmed by 9 bases and J by 0 bases, 4 bases remained unmatched. Germline V gives CDR1 WSHSY, CDR2 SAAADI. The CDR3 nucleotides are TGCGCCAGTATCGGACAGGGCTCTGGAAACACCATATATTTT. Protein: CASIGQGSGNTIYF.

The chain carries TRBV20-1 and TRBJ2-7; 10 bases fit TRBD1. There are 14 residues in the CDR3. The J segment lost 7 bases and the V segment lost 5 bases, leaving 11 bases of the junction unmatched. Germline CDR1 reads DFQATT; CDR2 reads SNEGSKA (reference sequence). CDR3 sequence: CSAGRGTGVLEQYF. In DNA form, the CDR3 reads TGCAGTGCTGGGCGGGGGACAGGGGTCTTAGAGCAGTACTTC.

The chain carries TRBV12-3 or TRBV12-4 and TRBJ1-3; D remains unclear. The CDR3 loop spans 11 amino acids. The V gene lost 3 bases and the J gene lost 5 bases, with 2 bases spanning the gap. CDR3 protein: CASSFRNTIYF. CDR3 nucleotide sequence: TGTGCCAGCAGTTTTAGAAACACCATATATTTT.

This clonotype was counted between two and nine times. The gene calls are TRBV30 and TRBJ1-2; possible D gene TRBD1, 5 bases. This CDR3 spans 14 amino acids. CDR1 GTSNPN and CDR2 SVGIG come from the germline V gene (reference sequence). Trimming shortened V by 0 bases and J by 3 bases, and 11 bases separated the two germline ends. CDR3 amino acids: CAWSVQGGHYGYTF. As DNA, the CDR3 is TGTGCCTGGAGTGTTCAGGGAGGGCACTATGGCTACACCTTC.

This clonotype was seen a few times. This chain uses TRBV20-1 with TRBJ2-7, with D unclear. Germline CDR1 reads DFQATT; CDR2 reads SNEGSKA (reference sequence). This CDR3 comprises 14 residues. Trimming took off 0 bases at V and 3 bases at J, with 12 bases between the two ends. The CDR3 reads CSARDRMGYYEQYF. CDR3 sequence (DNA): TGCAGTGCTAGAGACCGTATGGGTTACTACGAGCAGTACTTC.

The chain recombines TRBV20-1 with TRBJ2-7; D call uncertain. Per the germline V gene, CDR1 is DFQATT and CDR2 is SNEGSKA (reference sequence). Trimming shortened V by 3 bases and J by 0 bases, and 9 bases separated the two germline ends. CDR3 length: 13 amino acids. The CDR3 protein is CSASGGDSYEQYF. DNA for the CDR3: TGCAGTGCTAGCGGTGGGGACTCCTACGAGCAGTACTTC.

The chain combines TRBV28 with TRBJ2-3; perhaps D is TRBD1 or TRBD2 (6 bases each). The ends were cut back, 8 bases at V and 2 bases at J, with 17 bases in the middle. Germline CDR1 reads MDHEN; CDR2 reads SYDVKM. The CDR3 sequence is 15 residues long. The CDR3 loop is CASRRGSIYTDTQYF. CDR3 sequence (DNA): TGTGCCAGCCGGAGGGGGTCAATTTACACAGATACGCAGTATTTT. The variable domain in full, with the rest retrieved from reference TRBV28 and TRBJ2-3, is DVKVTQSSRYLVKRTGEKVFLECVQDMDHENMFWYRQDPGLGLRLIYFSYDVKMKEKGDIPEGYSVSREKKERFSLILESASTNQTSMYLCASRRGSIYTDTQYFGPGTRLTVL.

This clonotype has a handful of counts. This rearrangement joins TRBV7-3 to TRBJ2-1, with D uncertain. CDR1 and CDR2 from the germline V gene are SGHTA and FQGTGA. V lost 3 bases and J lost 8, with 11 bases in between. The CDR3 runs to 13 residues. CDR3 nucleotides: TGTGCCAGCAGCTTTTCGGGTTTCGATGAGCAGTTCTTC. As protein: CASSFSGFDEQFF.

This chain connects TRBV2 to TRBJ2-1; maybe TRBD2 (5 bases). The CDR3 consists of 12 residues. Germline CDR1 is SNHLY and CDR2 is FYNNEI. Trimming left V 1 base short and J 12 bases short, with 10 bases between. CDR3 sequence reads: CASSEGPGGQFF. The CDR3 DNA follows: TGTGCCAGCAGTGAAGGCCCCGGAGGGCAGTTCTTC.

This clonotype was picked up a small number of times. V gene TRBV4-3 combines with J gene TRBJ2-7; no definite D call. Trimming took off 0 bases at V and 3 bases at J, with 12 bases between the two ends. The CDR3 runs to 15 residues. Germline CDR1 reads LGHNA; CDR2 reads YSLEER. The CDR3 is CASSQDYGPVYEQYF. DNA for the CDR3: TGCGCCAGCAGCCAAGATTACGGGCCCGTCTACGAGCAGTACTTC.

This clonotype has more than one count but fewer than ten. V is TRBV5-1 and J is TRBJ2-5, with D unresolved. Germline V gives CDR1 SGHRS, CDR2 YFSETQ. The length of the CDR3 is 15 residues. V was clipped by 3 bases and J by 5 bases, with 17 bases between them. DNA of the CDR3: TGCGCCAGCAGCTCCCAGATCGAGATGGGGGAGACCCAGTACTTC. Protein sequence: CASSSQIEMGETQYF.

The chain recombines TRBV11-1 with TRBJ2-1, with TRBD1 identical over 8 bases. The CDR3 totals 15 residues. Germline V lookup: CDR1 SGHAT, CDR2 FQDESV (reference sequence). V lost 3 bases to trimming and J lost 7 bases; unmatched junction nucleotides: 8. In nucleotides, the CDR3 is TGTGCCAGCAGCTTCGGGCAGGGGGCGGAGAATGAGCAGTTCTTC. Amino acid sequence: CASSFGQGAENEQFF.

This clonotype was counted a few times. V and J are TRBV29-1 and TRBJ2-2, with D uncertain. V was pared by 6 bases and J by 3 bases, with 11 bases between. In germline, CDR1 is SQVTM, CDR2 ANQGSEA. The CDR3 consists of 13 residues. CDR3 residues: CSVYRHYTGELFF. Written as DNA, the CDR3 is TGCAGCGTCTACAGACATTACACCGGGGAGCTGTTTTTT.

This chain joins TRBV20-1 and TRBJ2-3, with 7 positions matching TRBD2. CDR1 is DFQATT, CDR2 SNEGSKA, per germline (reference sequence). This CDR3 region has 14 residues. J gave up 8 bases and V 5 bases, and 13 bases lay outside the gene matches. The CDR3 sequence: CSASVAPTGGTQYF. Here the CDR3 DNA reads TGCAGTGCTTCAGTCGCCCCGACGGGGGGTACGCAGTATTTT.

This clonotype has a handful of counts. This chain links TRBV5-5 with TRBJ1-4; maybe TRBD1 (5 bases). Between the trimmed V and J ends, which lost 4 bases and 7 bases, there was a span of 17 bases. Germline loops: CDR1 SGHKS, CDR2 YYEKEE (reference sequence). The CDR3 spans 15 residues. The CDR3 nucleotides read TGTGCCAGCAGCCCTGATACGGGGCTTGTTGAAAAACTGTTTTTT. It encodes CASSPDTGLVEKLFF.

The chain links TRBV9 to TRBJ2-3; 7 bases line up with TRBD1. Germline loops: CDR1 SGDLS, CDR2 YYNGEE. V shed 4 bases and J 1 base; nucleotides not matched to a gene: 12. The CDR3 consists of 17 residues. CDR3 coding DNA: TGTGCCAGCAGCCAAGATCCCCGGACAGGAGGCACAGATACGCAGTATTTT. Translated, it gives CASSQDPRTGGTDTQYF.

Worth noting for this clonotype: Because it lacks the conserved phenylalanine or tryptophan at the end, this CDR3 is likely a read error. This chain joins TRBV27 and TRBJ1-2; D might be TRBD1 (5 bases). Germline lookup yields CDR1 MNHEY and CDR2 SMNVEV (reference sequence). V was shortened by 5 bases and J by 0 bases, with 16 bases between the two germline ends. CDR3 length: 16 amino acids. The DNA for the CDR3 is TGTGCCAGCAGTCCCGTCTCAGGGTCCCCTAACTATGGCTACACCCTC. Amino acid sequence: CASSPVSGSPNYGYTL.

The rearrangement uses TRBV20-1 and TRBJ2-1; D gene unclear. This CDR3 comprises 15 residues. V dropped 3 bases and J dropped 3 bases, with 15 bases sitting between them. In germline, CDR1 is DFQATT, CDR2 SNEGSKA (reference sequence). In nucleotides, the CDR3 is TGCAGTGCTAGTTCTTCGAATTTACTCTACAATGAGCAGTTCTTC. It codes for CSASSSNLLYNEQFF.

The chain combines TRBV6-2 or TRBV6-3 with TRBJ2-7; D gene ambiguous. Germline loops: CDR1 MNHEY, CDR2 SVGEGT. This CDR3 has 15 residues. Trimming took off 8 bases at V and 2 bases at J, with 19 bases between the two ends. Here the CDR3 reads CASRLGRSSAYEQYF. As DNA, the CDR3 is TGTGCCAGCCGTTTGGGCAGGTCCTCCGCCTACGAGCAGTACTTC.

J is TRBJ2-5 and V is TRBV7-9, with 8 bases matching TRBD1. This CDR3 is 19 amino acids long. Looked up from germline, CDR1 is SEHNR and CDR2 is FQNEAQ (reference sequence). With 2 bases clipped from V and 7 bases from J, the junction kept 21 bases outside the gene matches. This chain's CDR3 is CASSLYGQPGQDIPATQYF. The CDR3 coding sequence is TGTGCCAGCAGCTTATACGGGCAACCGGGACAGGACATCCCAGCGACCCAGTACTTC.